This T cell receptor (beta chain) was sequenced in a study of T cells in Graves' hyperthyroidism and ophthalmopathy. Using RNA transcripts as the source, TCR beta CDR3 regions were amplified. Researchers ran a first-round RT-PCR on the TCR CDR3 using the HTBI primer set. TCRdb ran MiXCR on the multiplex PCR reads and lists one entry per CDR3 protein. The data contain 300,000 to 500,000 distinct CDR3 sequences, more than 12% of them singletons. Overall study findings and caveats: Most thyroid clonotypes with frequency above 0.001 were detected in blood.

CDR3 length equals 13 residues. The V gene's germline CDR1 is SEHNR and CDR2 FQNEAQ (reference sequence). Trimming pared 5 bases from V and 2 bases from J, leaving 10 bases between. The study excluded patients with uncontrolled infection, other autoimmune disease, pregnancy or lactation. Each diagnosis was grounded in clinical symptoms, serum thyroxine and TRAb, thyroid ultrasound, and orbital computed tomography. Concerning this clonotype: Its antigen remains unknown.

The receptor was derived from a man aged 45-65 years with Graves' ophthalmopathy. The material sequenced was blood. This chain uses TRBV7-9 with TRBJ2-7, with D possibly TRBD2 on 5 matching bases. CDR3 nucleotide sequence: TGTGCCAGCAGCACTAGTGCTACCTACGAGCAGTACTTC. Protein product: CASSTSATYEQYF.